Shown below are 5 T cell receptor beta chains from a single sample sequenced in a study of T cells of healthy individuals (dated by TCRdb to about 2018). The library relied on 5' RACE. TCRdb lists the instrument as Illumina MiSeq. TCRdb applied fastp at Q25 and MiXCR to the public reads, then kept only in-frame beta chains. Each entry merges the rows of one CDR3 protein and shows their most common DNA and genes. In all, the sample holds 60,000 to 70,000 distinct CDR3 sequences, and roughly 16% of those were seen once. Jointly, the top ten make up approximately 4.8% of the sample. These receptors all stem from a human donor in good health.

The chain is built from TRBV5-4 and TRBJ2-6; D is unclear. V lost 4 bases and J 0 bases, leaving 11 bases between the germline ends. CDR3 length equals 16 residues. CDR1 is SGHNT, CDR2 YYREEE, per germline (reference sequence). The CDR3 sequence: CASSPPYLSGANVLTF. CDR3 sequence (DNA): TGTGCCAGCAGCCCACCCTACCTCTCTGGGGCCAACGTCCTGACTTTC.

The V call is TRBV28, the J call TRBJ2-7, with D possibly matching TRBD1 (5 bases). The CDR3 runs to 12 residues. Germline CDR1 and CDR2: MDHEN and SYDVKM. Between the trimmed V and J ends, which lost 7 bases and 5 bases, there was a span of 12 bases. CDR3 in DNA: TGTGCCAGCACCTCCCAGGGTAACGAGCAGTACTTC. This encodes CASTSQGNEQYF.

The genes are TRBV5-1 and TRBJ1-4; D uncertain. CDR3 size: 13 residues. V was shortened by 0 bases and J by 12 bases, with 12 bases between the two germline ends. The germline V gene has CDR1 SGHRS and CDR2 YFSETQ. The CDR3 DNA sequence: TGCGCCAGCAGCTTGGGGAGAGAGGCCGAACTGTTTTTT. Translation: CASSLGREAELFF.

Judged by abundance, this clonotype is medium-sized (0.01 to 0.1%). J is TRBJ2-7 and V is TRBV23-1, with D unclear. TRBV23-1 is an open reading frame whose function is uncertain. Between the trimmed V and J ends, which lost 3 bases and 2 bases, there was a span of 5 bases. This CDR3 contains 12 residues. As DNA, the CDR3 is TGCGCCAGCAGTCACAAAACCTACGAGCAGTACTTC. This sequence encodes CASSHKTYEQYF.

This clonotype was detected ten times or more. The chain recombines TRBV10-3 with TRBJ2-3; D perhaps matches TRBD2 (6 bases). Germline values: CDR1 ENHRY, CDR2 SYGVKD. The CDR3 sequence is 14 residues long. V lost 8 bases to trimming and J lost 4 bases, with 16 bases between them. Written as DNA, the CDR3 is TGTGCCATCGGTGTCGGGAGTGAGCCAGATACGCAGTATTTT. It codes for CAIGVGSEPDTQYF.